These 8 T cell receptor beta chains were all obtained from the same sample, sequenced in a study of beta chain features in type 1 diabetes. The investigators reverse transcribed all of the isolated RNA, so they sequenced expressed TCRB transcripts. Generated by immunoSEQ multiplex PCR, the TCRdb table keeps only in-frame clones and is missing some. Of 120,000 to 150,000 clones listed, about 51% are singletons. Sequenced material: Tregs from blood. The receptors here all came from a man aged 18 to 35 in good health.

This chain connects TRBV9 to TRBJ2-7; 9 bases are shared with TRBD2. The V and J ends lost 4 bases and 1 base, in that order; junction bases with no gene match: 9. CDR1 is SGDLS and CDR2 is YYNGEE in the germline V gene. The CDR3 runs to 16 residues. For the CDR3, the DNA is TGTGCCAGCAGCCCTTTCGCTAGCGGGGTATCCTACGAGCAGTACTTC. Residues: CASSPFASGVSYEQYF.

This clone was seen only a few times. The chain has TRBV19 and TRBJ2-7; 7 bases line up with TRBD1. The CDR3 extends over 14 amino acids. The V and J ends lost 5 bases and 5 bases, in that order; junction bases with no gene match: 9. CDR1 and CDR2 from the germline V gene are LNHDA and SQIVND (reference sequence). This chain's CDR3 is CASSPTRQGHEQYF. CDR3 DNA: TGTGCCAGTAGTCCAACCCGACAGGGCCACGAGCAGTACTTC.

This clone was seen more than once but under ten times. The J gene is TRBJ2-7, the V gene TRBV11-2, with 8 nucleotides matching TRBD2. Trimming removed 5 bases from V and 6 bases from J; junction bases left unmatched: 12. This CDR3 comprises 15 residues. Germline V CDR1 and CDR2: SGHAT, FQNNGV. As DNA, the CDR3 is TGTGCCAGCAGCCCATTCGGGGGGGCGTATTCCGAGCAGTACTTC. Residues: CASSPFGGAYSEQYF. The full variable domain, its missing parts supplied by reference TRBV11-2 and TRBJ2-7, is EAGVAQSPRYKIIEKRQSVAFWCNPISGHATLYWYQQILGQGPKLLIQFQNNGVVDDSQLPKDRFSAERLKGVDSTLKIQPAKLEDSAVYLCASSPFGGAYSEQYFGPGTRLTVT.

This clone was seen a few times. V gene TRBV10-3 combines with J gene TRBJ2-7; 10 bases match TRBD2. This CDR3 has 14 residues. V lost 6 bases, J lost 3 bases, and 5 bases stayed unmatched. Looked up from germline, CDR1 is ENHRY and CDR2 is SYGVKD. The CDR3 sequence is CAISPSGGGYEQYF. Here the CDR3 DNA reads TGTGCCATCAGCCCTAGCGGGGGAGGCTACGAGCAGTACTTC.

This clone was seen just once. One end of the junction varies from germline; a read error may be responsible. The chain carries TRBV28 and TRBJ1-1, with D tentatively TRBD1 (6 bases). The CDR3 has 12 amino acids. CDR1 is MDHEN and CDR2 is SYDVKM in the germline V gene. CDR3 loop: CASSINRAEALF. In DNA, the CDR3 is TGTGCCAGCAGTATAAACAGGGCCGAAGCTCTCTTT.

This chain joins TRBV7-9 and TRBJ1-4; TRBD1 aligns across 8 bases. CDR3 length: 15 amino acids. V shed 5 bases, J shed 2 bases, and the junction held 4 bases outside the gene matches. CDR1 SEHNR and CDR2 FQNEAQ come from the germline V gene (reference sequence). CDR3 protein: CASSVNRGTNEKLFF. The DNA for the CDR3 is TGTGCCAGCAGCGTAAACAGGGGGACTAATGAAAAACTGTTTTTT.

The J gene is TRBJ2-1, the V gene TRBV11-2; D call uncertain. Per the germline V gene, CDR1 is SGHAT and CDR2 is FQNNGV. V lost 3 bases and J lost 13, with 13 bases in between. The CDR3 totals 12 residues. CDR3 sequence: CASSFQRSFQFF. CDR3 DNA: TGTGCCAGCAGCTTCCAGAGGAGCTTTCAGTTCTTC.

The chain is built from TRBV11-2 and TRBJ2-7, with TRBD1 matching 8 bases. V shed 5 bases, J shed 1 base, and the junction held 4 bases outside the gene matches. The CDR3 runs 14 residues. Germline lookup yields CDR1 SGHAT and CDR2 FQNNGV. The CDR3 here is CASSPWDRSYEQYF. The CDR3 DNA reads TGTGCCAGCAGCCCATGGGACAGGTCCTACGAGCAGTACTTC.